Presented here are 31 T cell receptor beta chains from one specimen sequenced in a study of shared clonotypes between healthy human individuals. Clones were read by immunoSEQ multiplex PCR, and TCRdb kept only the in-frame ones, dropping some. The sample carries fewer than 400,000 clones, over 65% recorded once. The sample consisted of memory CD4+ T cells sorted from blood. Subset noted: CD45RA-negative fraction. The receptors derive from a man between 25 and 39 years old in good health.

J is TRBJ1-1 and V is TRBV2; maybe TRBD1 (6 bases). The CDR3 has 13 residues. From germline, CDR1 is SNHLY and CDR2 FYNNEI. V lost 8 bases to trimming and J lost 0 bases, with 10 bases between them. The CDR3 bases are TGTGCCAGCCTCGGACAGTTGAACACTGAAGCTTTCTTT. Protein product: CASLGQLNTEAFF. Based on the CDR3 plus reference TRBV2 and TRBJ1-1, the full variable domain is EPEVTQTPSHQVTQMGQEVILRCVPISNHLYFYWYRQILGQKVEFLVSFYNNEISEKSEIFDDQFSVERPDGSNFTLKIRSTKLEDSAMYFCASLGQLNTEAFFGQGTRLTVV.

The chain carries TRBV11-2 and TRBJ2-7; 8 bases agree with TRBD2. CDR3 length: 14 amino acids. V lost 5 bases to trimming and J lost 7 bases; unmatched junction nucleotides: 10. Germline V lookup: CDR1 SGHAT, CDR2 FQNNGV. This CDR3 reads CASSTSGSYGEQYF. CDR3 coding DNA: TGTGCCAGCAGCACTAGCGGTAGTTACGGGGAGCAGTACTTC.

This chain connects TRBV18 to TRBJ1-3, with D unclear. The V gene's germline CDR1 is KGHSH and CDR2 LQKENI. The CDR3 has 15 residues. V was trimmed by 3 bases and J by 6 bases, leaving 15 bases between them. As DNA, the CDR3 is TGTGCCAGCTCACCGACACTCGCAAAACTAAACACCATATATTTT. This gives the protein CASSPTLAKLNTIYF.

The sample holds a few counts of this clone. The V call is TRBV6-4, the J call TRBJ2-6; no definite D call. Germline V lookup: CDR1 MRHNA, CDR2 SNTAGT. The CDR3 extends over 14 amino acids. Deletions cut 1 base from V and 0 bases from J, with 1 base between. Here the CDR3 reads CASSDFSGANVLTF. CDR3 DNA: TGTGCCAGCAGTGACTTCTCTGGGGCCAACGTCCTGACTTTC.

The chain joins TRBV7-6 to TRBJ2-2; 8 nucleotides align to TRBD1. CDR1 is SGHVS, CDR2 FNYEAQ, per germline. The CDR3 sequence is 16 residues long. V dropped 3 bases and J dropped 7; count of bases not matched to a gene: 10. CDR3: CASSLGVQGANGELFF. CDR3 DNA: TGTGCCAGCAGCTTGGGGGTCCAGGGGGCAAACGGGGAGCTGTTTTTT.

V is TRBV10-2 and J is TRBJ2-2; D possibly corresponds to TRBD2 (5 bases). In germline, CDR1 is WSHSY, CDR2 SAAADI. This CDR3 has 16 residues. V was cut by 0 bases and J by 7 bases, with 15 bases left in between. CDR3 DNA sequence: TGCGCCAGCAGTGAGTCGAGGAGCGGAGGATTCGGGGAGCTGTTTTTT. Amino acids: CASSESRSGGFGELFF.

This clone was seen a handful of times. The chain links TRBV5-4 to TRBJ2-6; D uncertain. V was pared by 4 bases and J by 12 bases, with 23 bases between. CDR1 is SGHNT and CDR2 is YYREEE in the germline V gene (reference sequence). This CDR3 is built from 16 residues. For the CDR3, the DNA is TGTGCCAGCAGCAATCCTGACGTCTCTGGGTCTTTCGTCCTGACTTTC. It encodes CASSNPDVSGSFVLTF.

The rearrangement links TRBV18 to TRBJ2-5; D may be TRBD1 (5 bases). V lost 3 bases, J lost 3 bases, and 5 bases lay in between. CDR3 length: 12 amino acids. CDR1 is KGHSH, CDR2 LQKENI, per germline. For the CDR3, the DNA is TGTGCCAGCTCACCGACAGAAGAGACCCAGTACTTC. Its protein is CASSPTEETQYF.

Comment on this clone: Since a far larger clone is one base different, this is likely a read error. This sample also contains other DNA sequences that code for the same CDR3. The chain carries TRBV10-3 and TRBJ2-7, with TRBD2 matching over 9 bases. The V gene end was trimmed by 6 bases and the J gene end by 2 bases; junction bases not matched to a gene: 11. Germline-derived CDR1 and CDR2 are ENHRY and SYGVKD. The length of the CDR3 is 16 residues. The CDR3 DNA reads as TGTGCCATCAGCCAGCCTAGCGGGACGCGTACCTACGAGCAGTACTTC. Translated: CAISQPSGTRTYEQYF.

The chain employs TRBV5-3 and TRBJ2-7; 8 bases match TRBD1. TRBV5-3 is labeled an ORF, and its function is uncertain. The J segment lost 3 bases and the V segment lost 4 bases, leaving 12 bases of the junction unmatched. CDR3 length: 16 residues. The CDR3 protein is CARSRSLTGAVYEQYF. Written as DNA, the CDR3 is TGTGCCAGAAGCCGCAGCCTGACAGGGGCGGTCTACGAGCAGTACTTC.

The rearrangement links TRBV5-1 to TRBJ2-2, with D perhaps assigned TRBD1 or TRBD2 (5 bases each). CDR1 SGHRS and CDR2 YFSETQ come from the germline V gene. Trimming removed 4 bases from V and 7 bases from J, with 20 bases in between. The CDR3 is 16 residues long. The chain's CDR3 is CASSPPGPRRGGELFF. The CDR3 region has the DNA TGCGCCAGCAGCCCACCGGGACCAAGAAGGGGCGGGGAGCTGTTTTTT.

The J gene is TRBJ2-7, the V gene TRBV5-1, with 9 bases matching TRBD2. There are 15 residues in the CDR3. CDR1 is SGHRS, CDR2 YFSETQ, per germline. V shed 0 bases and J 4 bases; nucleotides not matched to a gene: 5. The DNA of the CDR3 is TGCGCCAGCAGCTTGGTGGTAGCGGGAGATTACGAGCAGTACTTC. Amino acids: CASSLVVAGDYEQYF.

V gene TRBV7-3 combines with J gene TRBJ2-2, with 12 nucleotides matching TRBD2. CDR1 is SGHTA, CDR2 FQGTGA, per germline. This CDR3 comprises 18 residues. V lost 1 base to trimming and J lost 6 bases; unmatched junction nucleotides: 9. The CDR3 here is CASSLRPGLAGSAGELFF. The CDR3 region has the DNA TGTGCCAGCAGCTTAAGACCCGGACTAGCGGGATCGGCCGGGGAGCTGTTTTTT.

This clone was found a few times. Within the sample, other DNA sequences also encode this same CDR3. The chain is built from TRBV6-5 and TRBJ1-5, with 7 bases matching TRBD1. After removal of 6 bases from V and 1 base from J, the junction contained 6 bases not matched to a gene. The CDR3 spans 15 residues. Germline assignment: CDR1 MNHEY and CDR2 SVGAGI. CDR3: CASRQTGYSNQPQHF. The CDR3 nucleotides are TGTGCCAGCAGACAGACAGGGTACAGCAATCAGCCCCAGCATTTT.

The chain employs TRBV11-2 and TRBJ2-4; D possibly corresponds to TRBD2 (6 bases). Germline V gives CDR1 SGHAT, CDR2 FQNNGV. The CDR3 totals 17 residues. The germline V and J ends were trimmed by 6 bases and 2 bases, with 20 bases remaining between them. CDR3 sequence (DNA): TGTGCCAGCAGAACGAACACGGGAGACCGAACCAAAAACATTCAGTACTTC. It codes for CASRTNTGDRTKNIQYF.

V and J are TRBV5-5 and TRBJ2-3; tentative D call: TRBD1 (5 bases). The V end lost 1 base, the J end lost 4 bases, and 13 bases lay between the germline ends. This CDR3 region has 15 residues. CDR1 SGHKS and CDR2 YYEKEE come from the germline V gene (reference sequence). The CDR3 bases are TGTGCCAGCAGCTTGATGCAGGGCAATGCAGATACGCAGTATTTT. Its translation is CASSLMQGNADTQYF.

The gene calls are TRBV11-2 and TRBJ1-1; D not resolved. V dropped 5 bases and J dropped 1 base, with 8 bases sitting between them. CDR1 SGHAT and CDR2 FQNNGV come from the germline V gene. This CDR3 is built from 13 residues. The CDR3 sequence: CASSRTPNTEAFF. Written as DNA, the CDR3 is TGTGCCAGCAGCCGAACACCGAACACTGAAGCTTTCTTT.

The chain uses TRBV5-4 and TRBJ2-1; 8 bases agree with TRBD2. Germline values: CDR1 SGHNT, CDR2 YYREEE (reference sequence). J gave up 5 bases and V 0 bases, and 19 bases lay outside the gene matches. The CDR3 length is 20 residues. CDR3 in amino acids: CASSLVVIAGGLTKNNEQFF. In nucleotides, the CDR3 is TGTGCCAGCAGCTTGGTGGTTATTGCGGGAGGCCTCACTAAAAACAATGAGCAGTTCTTC.

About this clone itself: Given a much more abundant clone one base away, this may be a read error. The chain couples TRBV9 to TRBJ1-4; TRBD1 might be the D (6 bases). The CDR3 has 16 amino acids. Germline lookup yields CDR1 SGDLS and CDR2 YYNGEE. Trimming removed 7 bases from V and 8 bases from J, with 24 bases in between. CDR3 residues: CASGAGIRGGSEKLFF. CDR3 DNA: TGTGCCAGCGGCGCAGGGATAAGGGGGGGAAGCGAAAAACTGTTTTTT.

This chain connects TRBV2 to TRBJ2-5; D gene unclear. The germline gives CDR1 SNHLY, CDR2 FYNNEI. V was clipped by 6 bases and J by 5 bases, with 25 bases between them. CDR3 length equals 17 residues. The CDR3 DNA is TGTGCCAGCAGGCCGGGTTTCTCTTCGGTGTTCGGGGAGACCCAGTACTTC. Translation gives CASRPGFSSVFGETQYF.

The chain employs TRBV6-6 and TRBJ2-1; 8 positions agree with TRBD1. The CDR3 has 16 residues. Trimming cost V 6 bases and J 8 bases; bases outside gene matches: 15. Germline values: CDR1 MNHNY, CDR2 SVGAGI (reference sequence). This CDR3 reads CASRQTTGGVDDEQFF. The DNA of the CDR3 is TGTGCCAGCAGACAGACAACAGGGGGAGTCGACGATGAGCAGTTCTTC.

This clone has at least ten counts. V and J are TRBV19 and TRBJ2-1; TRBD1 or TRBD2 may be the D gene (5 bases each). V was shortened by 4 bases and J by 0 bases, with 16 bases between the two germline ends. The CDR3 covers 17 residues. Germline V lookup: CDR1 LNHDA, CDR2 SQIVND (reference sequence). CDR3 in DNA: TGTGCCAGTAGTACGTCGAGGGGTGGAAGCTCCTACAATGAGCAGTTCTTC. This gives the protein CASSTSRGGSSYNEQFF.

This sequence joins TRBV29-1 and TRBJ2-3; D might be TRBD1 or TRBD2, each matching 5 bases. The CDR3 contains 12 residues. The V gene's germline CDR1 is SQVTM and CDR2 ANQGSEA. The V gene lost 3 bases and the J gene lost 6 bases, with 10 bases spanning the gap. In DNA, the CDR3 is TGCAGCGTTGATGGGGGTCGGGATACGCAGTATTTT. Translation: CSVDGGRDTQYF.

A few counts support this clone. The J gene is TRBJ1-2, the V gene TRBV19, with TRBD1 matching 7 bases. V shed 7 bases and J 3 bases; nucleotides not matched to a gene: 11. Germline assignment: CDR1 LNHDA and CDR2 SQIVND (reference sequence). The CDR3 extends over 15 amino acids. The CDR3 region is CASTIATGTDYGYTF. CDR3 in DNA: TGTGCCAGTACCATAGCGACAGGGACTGACTATGGCTACACCTTC.

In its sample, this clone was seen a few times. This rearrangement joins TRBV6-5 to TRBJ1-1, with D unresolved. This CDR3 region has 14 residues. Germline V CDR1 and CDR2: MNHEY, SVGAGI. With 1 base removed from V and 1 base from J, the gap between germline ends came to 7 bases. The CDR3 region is CASSYFTQNTEAFF. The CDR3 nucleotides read TGTGCCAGCAGTTACTTTACACAGAACACTGAAGCTTTCTTT.

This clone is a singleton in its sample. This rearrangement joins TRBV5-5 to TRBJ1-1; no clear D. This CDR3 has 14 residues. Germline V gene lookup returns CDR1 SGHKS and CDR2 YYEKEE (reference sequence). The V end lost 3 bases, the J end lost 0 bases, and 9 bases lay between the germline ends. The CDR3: CASSSRPLNTEAFF. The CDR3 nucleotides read TGTGCCAGCAGCTCCAGACCACTGAACACTGAAGCTTTCTTT. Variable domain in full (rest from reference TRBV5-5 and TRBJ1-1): DAGVTQSPTHLIKTRGQQVTLRCSPISGHKSVSWYQQVLGQGPQFIFQYYEKEERGRGNFPDRFSARQFPNYSSELNVNALLLGDSALYLCASSSRPLNTEAFFGQGTRLTVV.

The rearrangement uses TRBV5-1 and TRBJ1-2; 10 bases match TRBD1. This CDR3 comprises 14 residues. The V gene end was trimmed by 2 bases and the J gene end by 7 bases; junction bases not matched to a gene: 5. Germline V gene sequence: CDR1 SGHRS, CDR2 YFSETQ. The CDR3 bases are TGCGCCAGCAGCTTAGGGACAGGGGAAGGTGGCTACACCTTC. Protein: CASSLGTGEGGYTF. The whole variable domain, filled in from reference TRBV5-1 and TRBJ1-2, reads KAGVTQTPRYLIKTRGQQVTLSCSPISGHRSVSWYQQTPGQGLQFLFEYFSETQRNKGNFPGRFSGRQFSNSRSEMNVSTLELGDSALYLCASSLGTGEGGYTFGSGTRLTVV.

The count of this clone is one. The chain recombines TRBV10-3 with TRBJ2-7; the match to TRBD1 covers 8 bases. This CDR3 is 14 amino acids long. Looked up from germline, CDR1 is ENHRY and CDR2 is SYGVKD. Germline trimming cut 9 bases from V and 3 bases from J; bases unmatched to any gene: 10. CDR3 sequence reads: CAMAPATGVYEQYF. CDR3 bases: TGTGCCATGGCCCCCGCGACAGGGGTCTACGAGCAGTACTTC.

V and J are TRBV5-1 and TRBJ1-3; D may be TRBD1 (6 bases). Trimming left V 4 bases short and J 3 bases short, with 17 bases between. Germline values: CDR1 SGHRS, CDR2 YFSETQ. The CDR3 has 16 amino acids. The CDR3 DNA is TGCGCCAGCAGCACCAAAGCAGGGGTACTTGGAAACACCATATATTTT. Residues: CASSTKAGVLGNTIYF.

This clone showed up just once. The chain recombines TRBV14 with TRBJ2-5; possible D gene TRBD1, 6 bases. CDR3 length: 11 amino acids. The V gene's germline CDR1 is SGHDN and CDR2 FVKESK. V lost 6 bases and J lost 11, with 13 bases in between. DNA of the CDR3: TGTGCCAGCAGTCAGGGGCTTGGGCAGTACTTC. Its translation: CASSQGLGQYF.

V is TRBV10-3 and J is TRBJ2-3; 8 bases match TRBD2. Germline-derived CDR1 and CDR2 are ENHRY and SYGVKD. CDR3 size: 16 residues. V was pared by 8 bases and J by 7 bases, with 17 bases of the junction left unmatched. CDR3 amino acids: CAIGALIGGASNTQYF. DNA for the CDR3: TGTGCCATCGGAGCCCTCATCGGGGGGGCTAGTAATACGCAGTATTTT.